A selection of T cell receptor beta chains follows, all from one sample in a study of beta chain features in type 1 diabetes. Sequencing used immunoSEQ multiplex PCR; TCRdb keeps in-frame clones, though not all of them. The table has roughly 700,000 clones, 13% seen once. The specimen sequenced was naive CD4+ T cells from blood. The receptors shown here come from a man younger than 35 with type 1 diabetes. CDR3s include the opening cysteine and the closing phenylalanine or tryptophan. Fields, in order: V gene, clone size, CDR3 protein. Clone size is not always given. Where it is, it says once, few, many or a class for expanded clones.

>TRBV6-1|few
CASSDGMSYSGYTF
>TRBV19|-
CASSRLQEDTQYF
>TRBV7-9|few
CASSSRDRFDEQYF
>TRBV6-5|-
CASGRGNGYTF
>TRBV9|-
CASSVQGTGTDTQYF
>TRBV4-2|few
CASSLGTLMNTEAFF
>TRBV11-3|few
CASSLADGNYGYTF
>TRBV28|-
CAIANTDTQYF
>TRBV5-6|few
CASSLGQGDYGYTF
>TRBV18|few
CASSPDSDQPQHF
>TRBV18|few
CASSPPGAGANVLTF
>TRBV27|-
CASSLGTANSPLHF
>TRBV4-1|few
CASSQRTGIGTDTQYF
>TRBV5-4|-
CASSLGASGGTDTQYF
>TRBV13|few
CASRTGGGEYF
>TRBV7-2|-
CASSPMSGGLHSPLHF
>TRBV30|few
CAWRAHSGANVLTF
>TRBV6-5|few
CASSYLDSPNTGELFF
>TRBV7-2|-
CASSPWTPGETQYF
>TRBV5-1|-
CASSPGSGTGELFF
>TRBV29-1|few
CSVESEGRSYEQYF
>TRBV10-3|few
CAISEVPNQPQHF
>TRBV30|-
CAWSRGDGYNEQFF
>TRBV2|-
CASSERVWDTEAFF
>TRBV30|-
CAWTAGVGGEKLFF
>TRBV11-1|-
CASQTTKNIQYF
>TRBV4-1|-
CASSLATSGSYNEQFF
>TRBV7-2|-
CASTLAGVNTGELFF
>TRBV29-1|-
CSYWTGGNEKLFF
>TRBV5-1|-
CASSLRPDLTYEQYF
>TRBV7-2|-
CASSLAPRTVSTDTQYF
>TRBV28|few
CASFPGQGAPDTQYF
>TRBV5-1|-
CASSFRGWNTGELFF
>TRBV15|-
CATSIQSTTPEQYF
>TRBV20-1|-
CSALMNTEAFF
>TRBV7-6|-
CASSPEEANEKLFF
>TRBV5-4|few
CASSPGGSGVTDTQYF
>TRBV11-2|-
CASSLDYGEKLFF
>TRBV28|-
CASSAQGTGDTQYF
>TRBV30|-
CAGDRGGEKLFF
>TRBV5-1|few
CASSAGEIDTQYF
>TRBV13|few
CASTRASSYNEQFF
>TRBV30|-
CAWSVGNSPLHF
>TRBV5-1|few
CASSGGSGELFF
>TRBV28|-
CASSLLLGSTGNYGYTF
>TRBV18|-
CASSSRGPSQETQYF
>TRBV30|few
CAWSRPVEAFF
>TRBV30|few
CAWSGGARDEQYF
>TRBV28|-
CASRAGGRTDTQYF
>TRBV5-6|few
CASSLPANYGYTF
>TRBV6-6|few
CASSSRGANTEAFF
>TRBV4-1|few
CASSQEPGAYRYFF
>TRBV5-1|few
CASSGQPDRSTGELFF